A single TCR beta chain is shown here with its context. The antigen is unknown. This specimen belongs to a study of shared clonotypes between healthy human individuals. Overall study findings and caveats: Limited genetic and exposure-history diversity came from having few donors.

Healthy HIV-negative adults with no recent acute infections or vaccinations were recruited as donors. Nashville, Tennessee was home to all donors, who were Caucasian adults. Genomic DNA of every subset was divided equally among multiple immunoSEQ plates. The table came from immunoSEQ multiplex PCR; TCRdb's copy has only in-frame clones and leaves some out. This table has about 470,000 clones, more than 75% appearing once. The receptor comes from a woman between 40 and 55 years old in good health. Some clones in this sample may be carry-over from other donors' samples. Source material: PBMCs.

For the CDR3, the DNA is TGTGCCAGCAGTGTTGGTAGCCGTGAGCAGTTCTTC. Amino acid sequence: CASSVGSREQFF. This chain connects TRBV6-1 to TRBJ2-1; D unresolved. The CDR3 contains 12 residues. Per the germline V gene, CDR1 is MNHNS and CDR2 is SASEGT. Trimming left V 4 bases short and J 9 bases short, with 10 bases between.